This TCR beta chain was profiled in a study of T cells in Graves' hyperthyroidism and ophthalmopathy (dated by TCRdb to the late 2010s). About the study as a whole: Peripheral blood samples were taken at initial diagnosis, before any treatment was given. The roughly 100 discovery patients were randomly split 7:3 into training and test sets. Once sampling was done, hyperthyroidism patients were given methimazole at a starting dose of 30 mg daily, whereas ophthalmopathy patients were given high-dose intravenous methylprednisolone. In addition, the study compared T-cell repertoires in thyroid tissue and in blood from over 5 Graves' hyperthyroidism patients. Prospective prediction of ophthalmopathy was tested in an independent validation cohort of 18 to 20 hyperthyroidism patients and 15 to 17 patients who later progressed to ophthalmopathy. To identify distinguishing TCR V-J signatures, a discovery cohort of 95 to 100 patients was used, comprising 40 to 45 with Graves' ophthalmopathy and around 60 with stable Graves' hyperthyroidism. TCR Vbeta CDR3 sequencing of 135 peripheral blood samples (43 ophthalmopathy, 75 to 80 hyperthyroidism and roughly 17 progressor patients) is reported in the paper.

Paper-wide results and their limitations: In cross-validation, a model built on a 13 V-J signature told ophthalmopathy apart from stable hyperthyroidism with roughly 87% sensitivity and roughly 83% specificity, and in testing the same model reached 80%/75%. Sample size was not statistically predetermined, and blinding of investigators to group allocation was not performed. In validation, the model predicted progression to ophthalmopathy with roughly 70% sensitivity and 72.22% specificity, a median of around six months before onset. Blood samples also contained most of the expanded thyroid clonotypes (frequency above 0.001), which suggests that blood repertoires may reflect thyroid immune responses.

This clonotype was seen at least ten times. There is no known antigen for this receptor. The sample holds no much larger clone one base away, and base qualities are not on file. Ophthalmopathy patients had moderately to severely active disease, with a Clinical Activity Score of 3 or more, a NOSPECS grade of 4 or more, and a disease duration of less than 3 months. Exclusion was applied to patients with uncontrolled infections, other autoimmune diseases, pregnancy or lactation. Diagnoses relied on clinical symptoms, serum thyroxine and TRAb, thyroid ultrasound and orbital computed tomography. Ficoll-Paque density gradient centrifugation was used to isolate PBMCs from around 10 ml of fresh peripheral blood. Total RNA was extracted using Trizol reagent, and RNA quality was assessed on an Agilent 2100 Bioanalyzer. The TCR beta CDR3 regions were amplified from the RNA transcripts. The first round of RT-PCR for the TCR CDR3 was performed with the HTBI primer set and the Qiagen OneStep RT-PCR kit. Libraries were constructed in a second round of multiplex PCR, after which size selection and purification were carried out. Paired-end sequencing of the libraries was performed with 100 bp reads on an Illumina HiSeq2000. Processing in the source paper ran as follows. SOAPnuke was used to process the raw data, removing reads that contained adapters or uncalled bases, had a mean Phred below 15, or lacked an exact match to the constant primer or identifier. High-quality paired reads were merged with COPE v1.2.5, and unique nucleotide sequences were defined as clonotypes. MiTCR v1.1 was used to align clonotypes to the IMGT TRBV, TRBD and TRBJ reference segments. Only V-J combinations with frequency above 0.0001, covering about 99% of repertoires, were analysed. The TCS score was defined as F50 (clonal expansion) divided by E x V (chaos), with BLOSUM62-based TCRdist calculated between CDR3 peptides within each V-J. Welch's t-statistics and random forest reduced some 510 V-J features to about 13, which were used in a naive Bayes classifier (R e1071). The public reads were quality trimmed at Q25 with fastp and then assembled into clones with MiXCR by TCRdb, keeping productive beta chains. Every distinct CDR3 protein forms one entry, paired with its most common genes and DNA. In this record, the V and J calls reflect TCRdb's handling and not the investigators' own analysis. Recorded for this sample are almost 350,000 distinct CDR3 sequences; around 18% of them occurred a single time. The top ten clonotypes cover roughly 15% of the sample.

CDR1 and CDR2 were assigned from the germline V gene as SNHLY and FYNNEI. V was cut back by 7 bases and J by 5 bases, leaving a gap of 12 bases between them. From the cysteine through the phenylalanine, the CDR3 covers 13 amino acids. Left in the record is the CDR3 DNA by itself, 39 bases read in frame from the first base. The sequence is built from TRBV2 and TRBJ1-5, and possibly TRBD1, on 5 matching bases. The sample was blood. The sequence derives from a woman aged 40 to 50 with Graves' ophthalmopathy. The CDR3 loop reads CASMRDSDQPQHF. The DNA sequence is as follows: TGTGCCAGCATGCGGGACTCCGATCAGCCCCAGCATTTT.